These 32 T cell receptor beta chains were all obtained from the same sample, sequenced in a study of monozygotic twins with cystic fibrosis. Measured with immunoSEQ multiplex PCR; TCRdb has only the in-frame clones, and not every one. The sample carries some 10,000 clones, 75% to 85% recorded once. Specimen: blood. Every receptor here comes from a young man with cystic fibrosis.

The sample holds a few counts of this clone. The CDR3 nucleotides read TGTGCCAGCAGCTTAGAGGGCGGACCGGGCGAGCAGTACTTC. This sequence encodes CASSLEGGPGEQYF. This rearrangement joins TRBV13 to TRBJ2-7; no firm D call. The CDR3 runs 14 residues. V lost 1 base and J lost 6, with 13 bases in between. CDR1 PRHDT and CDR2 FYEKMQ come from the germline V gene (reference sequence).

This clone was counted a single time. V usage is TRBV6-1 and J usage is TRBJ2-7; 12 nucleotides align to TRBD1. Germline lookup yields CDR1 MNHNS and CDR2 SASEGT. The V and J ends lost 8 bases and 7 bases, in that order; junction bases with no gene match: 12. The CDR3 sequence is 15 residues long. CDR3 DNA sequence: TGTGCCAGCCACACCTCCGGGACAGGGGGCGAGGAGCAGTACTTC. Translation gives CASHTSGTGGEEQYF.

The chain links TRBV4-2 to TRBJ1-6; TRBD1 might be the D (5 bases). Trimming pared 1 base from V and 6 bases from J, leaving 10 bases between. The V gene's germline CDR1 is LGHNA and CDR2 YNFKEQ. The CDR3 extends over 15 amino acids. CDR3 sequence reads: CASSQARAINSPLHF. In DNA form, the CDR3 reads TGTGCCAGCAGCCAAGCCAGGGCAATTAATTCACCCCTCCACTTT.

This chain links TRBV10-3 with TRBJ2-6; TRBD2 matches at 9 bases. There are 15 residues in the CDR3. Per the germline V gene, CDR1 is ENHRY and CDR2 is SYGVKD. Trimming removed 6 bases from V and 1 base from J; junction bases left unmatched: 1. CDR3 coding DNA: TGTGCCATCAGGAGCGGGGGGTCTGGGGCCAACGTCCTGACTTTC. Protein product: CAIRSGGSGANVLTF.

CDR3 bases: TGTGCCAGCAGCGAGAGCGGATACACTGAAGCTTTCTTT. Amino acid sequence: CASSESGYTEAFF. V usage is TRBV9 and J usage is TRBJ1-1; D uncertain. CDR3 length: 13 amino acids. In germline, CDR1 is SGDLS, CDR2 YYNGEE. V dropped 3 bases and J dropped 3 bases, with 9 bases sitting between them. The full variable domain, completed using reference TRBV9 and TRBJ1-1, is DSGVTQTPKHLITATGQRVTLRCSPRSGDLSVYWYQQSLDQGLQFLIQYYNGEERAKGNILERFSAQQFPDLHSELNLSSLELGDSALYFCASSESGYTEAFFGQGTRLTVV.

The chain links TRBV4-1 to TRBJ1-4; unclear D gene. The CDR3 totals 15 residues. Per the germline V gene, CDR1 is MGHRA and CDR2 is YSYEKL. The V end lost 1 base, the J end lost 5 bases, and 11 bases lay between the germline ends. The CDR3 DNA follows: TGCGCCAGCAGCCAAGGCAGCCTACAGAATGAAAAACTGTTTTTT. This gives the protein CASSQGSLQNEKLFF.

The chain is built from TRBV2 and TRBJ2-3, with 8 bases fitting TRBD1. Germline-derived CDR1 and CDR2 are SNHLY and FYNNEI. With V trimmed by 7 bases and J by 5 bases, 11 bases remained unmatched. This CDR3 comprises 15 residues. As DNA, the CDR3 is TGTGCCAGCAACACAGGGGGATCCCAAGGAGATACGCAGTATTTT. Protein product: CASNTGGSQGDTQYF.

The V and J genes are TRBV10-2 and TRBJ2-6; the match to TRBD1 covers 8 bases. The V segment lost 5 bases and the J segment 3 bases; nucleotides outside the gene matches: 9. Germline-derived CDR1 and CDR2 are WSHSY and SAAADI. The CDR3 is made up of 17 amino acids. The DNA for the CDR3 is TGCGCCAGCAGTTCTGACAGGGGTGGCTTTGGGGCCAACGTCCTGACTTTC. It translates to CASSSDRGGFGANVLTF.

This chain joins TRBV5-1 and TRBJ2-1; D possibly matches TRBD1 or TRBD2 (6 bases each). The V gene's germline CDR1 is SGHRS and CDR2 YFSETQ. CDR3 length: 16 amino acids. Between the trimmed V and J ends, which lost 0 bases and 3 bases, there was a span of 13 bases. The chain's CDR3 is CASSLVGGRIYNEQFF. The CDR3, as DNA: TGCGCCAGCAGCTTGGTGGGGGGCCGAATCTACAATGAGCAGTTCTTC.

The chain employs TRBV30 and TRBJ2-7, with TRBD1 matching over 8 bases. The CDR3 has 15 residues. The germline gives CDR1 GTSNPN, CDR2 SVGIG (reference sequence). V lost 4 bases, J lost 2 bases, and 10 bases stayed unmatched. This CDR3 is CAWTAPDRDPYEQYF. The CDR3 DNA follows: TGTGCCTGGACCGCCCCGGACAGGGATCCCTACGAGCAGTACTTC.

V usage is TRBV7-6 and J usage is TRBJ2-5; D is possibly TRBD1 or TRBD2 (5 bases each). The CDR3 has 15 amino acids. Trimming pared 5 bases from V and 0 bases from J, leaving 13 bases between. Looked up from germline, CDR1 is SGHVS and CDR2 is FNYEAQ. CDR3 residues: CASSPGRPYQETQYF. As DNA, the CDR3 is TGTGCCAGCAGCCCGGGACGGCCGTACCAAGAGACCCAGTACTTC.

This sequence joins TRBV27 and TRBJ2-3, with 15 nucleotides matching TRBD2. Germline V gene data show CDR1 as MNHEY and CDR2 as SMNVEV (reference sequence). Germline trimming cut 5 bases from V and 7 bases from J; bases unmatched to any gene: 13. The CDR3 loop spans 18 amino acids. For the CDR3, the DNA is TGTGCCAGCAGTCTAGGACTAGCGGGGGGGCCGAGGTTAAATACGCAGTATTTT. This encodes CASSLGLAGGPRLNTQYF.

The rearrangement joins TRBV5-1 to TRBJ1-2; D might be TRBD1 (5 bases). Between the trimmed V and J ends, which lost 4 bases and 5 bases, there was a span of 18 bases. The CDR3 contains 15 residues. Per germline, CDR1 SGHRS and CDR2 YFSETQ. The CDR3 nucleotides are TGCGCCAGCAGCCCCCATGGGACGGTGGAGTATGGCTACACCTTC. It yields the protein CASSPHGTVEYGYTF.

This chain connects TRBV5-1 to TRBJ2-4, with TRBD2 matching over 14 bases. V trimming: 3 bases; J trimming: 0 bases; junction bases outside the gene matches: 8. Germline CDR1 SGHRS, CDR2 YFSETQ. CDR3 length: 19 residues. The CDR3 DNA reads as TGCGCCAGCAGCTCGGTGGGGACTAGCGGGAGACTAGCCAAAAACATTCAGTACTTC. Its translation is CASSSVGTSGRLAKNIQYF.

This clone was observed a single time. The V call is TRBV6-5, the J call TRBJ2-1, with unresolved D. This CDR3 spans 13 amino acids. CDR1 is MNHEY and CDR2 is SVGAGI in the germline V gene. V was trimmed by 5 bases and J by 2 bases, leaving 7 bases between them. CDR3 region: CASSPTPYNEQFF. CDR3 in DNA: TGTGCCAGCAGTCCCACCCCCTACAATGAGCAGTTCTTC.

The J gene is TRBJ2-1, the V gene TRBV7-9; 7 nucleotides align to TRBD2. This CDR3 spans 15 amino acids. Looked up from germline, CDR1 is SEHNR and CDR2 is FQNEAQ (reference sequence). The trim removed 1 base at V and 4 bases at J, leaving 4 bases unmatched. DNA of the CDR3: TGTGCCAGCAGCTTAGTGCGGGGGTCTTACAATGAGCAGTTCTTC. Encoded protein: CASSLVRGSYNEQFF.

The rearrangement uses TRBV4-1 and TRBJ1-6; D is unresolved. This CDR3 contains 14 residues. Germline V CDR1 and CDR2: MGHRA, YSYEKL. V lost 0 bases and J 4 bases, leaving 4 bases between the germline ends. This CDR3 reads CASSQDRYNSPLHF. In DNA, the CDR3 is TGCGCCAGCAGCCAAGATAGATATAATTCACCCCTCCACTTT.

The gene calls are TRBV9 and TRBJ2-2; no clear D gene. Per the germline V gene, CDR1 is SGDLS and CDR2 is YYNGEE. Trimming left V 0 bases short and J 4 bases short, with 4 bases between. The CDR3 loop spans 13 amino acids. CDR3 sequence: CASSVVATGELFF. CDR3 coding DNA: TGTGCCAGCAGCGTAGTTGCCACCGGGGAGCTGTTTTTT.

V gene TRBV6-5 combines with J gene TRBJ1-5; no clear D gene. The CDR3 sequence is 13 residues long. Germline assignment: CDR1 MNHEY and CDR2 SVGAGI. The V and J ends lost 4 bases and 0 bases respectively, with 4 bases between them. The CDR3 protein is CASSWDSNQPQHF. In DNA, the CDR3 is TGTGCCAGCAGTTGGGATAGCAATCAGCCCCAGCATTTT.

The V gene is TRBV30, the J gene TRBJ1-6, with no clear D. There are 11 residues in the CDR3. The ends were cut back, 0 bases at V and 10 bases at J, with 4 bases in the middle. CDR1 GTSNPN and CDR2 SVGIG come from the germline V gene (reference sequence). CDR3 region: CAWSVGSPLHF. CDR3 nucleotides: TGTGCCTGGAGTGTCGGATCACCCCTCCACTTT.

This clone was detected a few times. CDR3 amino acids: CASSRLQGAEAFF. The CDR3 DNA sequence: TGTGCCAGCAGTCGCCTACAGGGAGCTGAAGCTTTCTTT. The chain recombines TRBV2 with TRBJ1-1, with D tentatively TRBD1 (6 bases). The CDR3 sequence is 13 residues long. Germline assignment: CDR1 SNHLY and CDR2 FYNNEI. Between the trimmed V and J ends, which lost 5 bases and 6 bases, there was a span of 13 bases.

V gene TRBV6-1 combines with J gene TRBJ2-2, with TRBD2 matching 9 bases. V trimming: 7 bases; J trimming: 6 bases; junction bases outside the gene matches: 3. The germline V gene encodes CDR1 MNHNS and CDR2 SASEGT. This CDR3 has 13 amino acids. CDR3 residues: CASKKRGAGELFF. For the CDR3, the DNA is TGTGCCAGCAAGAAGCGGGGGGCCGGGGAGCTGTTTTTT.

This sequence joins TRBV27 and TRBJ2-7; D may be TRBD2 (6 bases). Germline V lookup: CDR1 MNHEY, CDR2 SMNVEV (reference sequence). Trimming took off 5 bases at V and 0 bases at J, with 14 bases between the two ends. CDR3 length equals 15 residues. The CDR3 DNA follows: TGTGCCAGCAGTGTAGTGGGGGGTAGCTCCTACGAGCAGTACTTC. It specifies CASSVVGGSSYEQYF.

V gene TRBV20-1 combines with J gene TRBJ2-5, with D possibly matching TRBD1 (5 bases). There are 11 residues in the CDR3. Per germline, CDR1 DFQATT and CDR2 SNEGSKA (reference sequence). V lost 5 bases, J lost 7 bases, and 11 bases lay in between. CDR3 protein: CSAPITGTQYF. CDR3 coding DNA: TGCAGTGCTCCTATTACAGGGACCCAGTACTTC.

This sequence joins TRBV5-1 and TRBJ2-7, with D perhaps being TRBD1 or TRBD2 (5 bases each). CDR1 and CDR2 from the germline V gene are SGHRS and YFSETQ. CDR3 size: 15 residues. The germline V and J ends were trimmed by 7 bases and 2 bases, with 19 bases remaining between them. The CDR3 coding sequence is TGCGCCAGCCGAACCACCGGGACGGTCACCTACGAGCAGTACTTC. Translation: CASRTTGTVTYEQYF.

The chain is built from TRBV7-7 and TRBJ2-3; D possibly corresponds to TRBD2 (6 bases). The CDR3 loop spans 13 amino acids. Germline CDR1 and CDR2: SSHAT and FNYEAQ (reference sequence). The V end lost 3 bases, the J end lost 5 bases, and 9 bases lay between the germline ends. The CDR3 is CASSLGDLDTQYF. The CDR3 DNA is TGTGCCAGCAGCTTGGGGGACTTAGATACGCAGTATTTT.

This clone was counted once. This chain uses TRBV4-2 with TRBJ2-5; 12 bases fit TRBD2. The ends lost 0 bases at V and 5 bases at J; junction bases unmatched: 7. Germline V gene data show CDR1 as LGHNA and CDR2 as YNFKEQ. CDR3 length: 17 amino acids. This CDR3 reads CASSQDRLAGGPETQYF. The DNA for the CDR3 is TGTGCCAGCAGCCAAGATCGCCTAGCGGGAGGGCCGGAGACCCAGTACTTC.

The chain combines TRBV2 with TRBJ2-7, with D tentatively TRBD1 (5 bases). Trimming stripped 9 bases from V and 3 bases from J, with 9 bases between. Germline values: CDR1 SNHLY, CDR2 FYNNEI. This CDR3 region has 11 residues. For the CDR3, the DNA is TGTGCCAGTACAGGCAGCTACGAGCAGTACTTC. Translating gives CASTGSYEQYF.

The chain uses TRBV11-2 and TRBJ2-1; no clear D gene. Germline V gene data show CDR1 as SGHAT and CDR2 as FQNNGV. V was pared by 5 bases and J by 3 bases, with 14 bases between. This CDR3 comprises 15 residues. The CDR3 bases are TGTGCCAGCAGCAGGTATGTAGGAAACTACAATGAGCAGTTCTTC. Translated, it gives CASSRYVGNYNEQFF.

This rearrangement joins TRBV5-1 to TRBJ2-1; no clear D. The CDR3 is 12 residues long. Germline loops: CDR1 SGHRS, CDR2 YFSETQ. V lost 4 bases and J lost 7, with 9 bases in between. The CDR3 region has the DNA TGCGCCAGCAGCAATTACAGAAATGAGCAGTTCTTC. Protein: CASSNYRNEQFF.

This chain joins TRBV5-6 and TRBJ2-3, with D uncertain. This CDR3 region has 17 residues. The V gene's germline CDR1 is SGHDT and CDR2 YYEEEE. V was pared by 3 bases and J by 0 bases, with 17 bases between. The CDR3 DNA reads as TGTGCCAGCAGCTCTGTCGGGTTGGCGGCTAGCACAGATACGCAGTATTTT. Translation gives CASSSVGLAASTDTQYF.

The rearrangement joins TRBV27 to TRBJ2-3, with D possibly matching TRBD1 (6 bases). CDR3 length: 14 amino acids. V lost 4 bases, J lost 5 bases, and 13 bases lay in between. Looked up from germline, CDR1 is MNHEY and CDR2 is SMNVEV (reference sequence). The CDR3 nucleotides read TGTGCCAGCAGTTCCCGCCCGACAGGAGATACGCAGTATTTT. Translated, it gives CASSSRPTGDTQYF.